These T cell receptor beta chains were read from a single sample in a study of identical twins. TCRdb recomputed calls from the 5' RACE reads with MiXCR, one row per CDR3 protein. The sample consists of some 1,600,000 distinct CDR3 sequences, around 29% of them appearing once. The sequenced sample consisted of cord blood. All receptors come from a newborn girl in good health. The CDR3 runs from the conserved cysteine through the conserved F or W. Each record gives: D gene, clone size, V gene, J gene, CDR3 protein, CDR3 DNA. A D gene is named only where the DNA matches it firmly. Part of the rows lack a size; the others show once, few, many or a class for expanded clones.

-	once	TRBV14	TRBJ1-3	CASSLHPGPPWNTIYF	TGTGCCAGCAGCCTCCATCCGGGACCGCCCTGGAACACCATATATTTT
-	-	TRBV7-9	TRBJ1-3	CASSLLPYPAGNTIYF	TGTGCCAGCAGCCTACTGCCATATCCGGCTGGAAACACCATATATTTT
TRBD1	-	TRBV20-1	TRBJ1-2	CSAEDRVGPYGYTF	TGCAGTGCTGAGGACAGGGTGGGACCCTATGGCTACACCTTC
-	-	TRBV4-1	TRBJ1-1	CASSQVTGAETEAFF	TGCGCCAGCAGCCAAGTTACGGGAGCTGAGACTGAAGCTTTCTTT
-	-	TRBV4-2	TRBJ1-4	CASSQKVGATNEKLFF	TGTGCCAGCAGCCAAAAGGTCGGGGCAACTAATGAAAAACTGTTTTTT
-	few	TRBV28	TRBJ2-2	CASSFTEAGELFF	TGTGCCAGCAGTTTCACTGAGGCCGGGGAGCTGTTTTTT
TRBD1	-	TRBV7-9	TRBJ1-2	CASSFEQGDGYTF	TGTGCCAGCAGCTTTGAACAGGGGGATGGCTACACCTTC
TRBD2	-	TRBV20-1	TRBJ2-4	CSASGRVAKNIRYF	TGCAGTGCTAGCGGGAGGGTAGCCAAAAACATTCGGTACTTC
-	-	TRBV13	TRBJ2-6	CASSWNSGANVLTF	TGTGCCAGCAGTTGGAACTCTGGGGCCAACGTCCTGACTTTC
TRBD1	once	TRBV10-3	TRBJ1-6	CAISESWGTGNSPLHF	TGTGCCATCAGTGAGTCGTGGGGGACAGGGAATTCACCCCTCCACTTT
-	-	TRBV12-3/TRBV12-4	TRBJ2-6	CASTLGGLSGANVLTF	TGTGCCAGCACCCTTGGGGGTCTCTCTGGGGCCAACGTCCTGACTTTC
-	-	TRBV20-1	TRBJ2-1	CSARVDVSAVSYNEQFF	TGCAGTGCTAGAGTTGATGTTTCGGCGGTCTCCTACAATGAGCAGTTCTTC
TRBD2	-	TRBV5-1	TRBJ2-7	CASSARLADSSYNEQYF	TGCGCCAGCAGCGCCAGACTAGCGGACAGCTCCTACAATGAGCAGTACTTC
-	few	TRBV9	TRBJ2-3	CASGNPAGPDTQYF	TGTGCCAGCGGCAACCCAGCCGGACCAGATACGCAGTATTTT
-	many	TRBV20-1	TRBJ1-5	CSALRDSNQPQHF	TGCAGTGCACTCAGGGATAGCAATCAGCCCCAGCATTTT
-	-	TRBV6-6	TRBJ1-2	CATSYLPGDNYGYTF	TGTGCCACCAGTTACCTCCCAGGGGACAACTATGGCTACACCTTC
-	many	TRBV24-1	TRBJ2-1	CATSDLNNEQFF	TGTGCCACCAGTGATTTGAACAATGAGCAGTTCTTC
-	-	TRBV4-2	TRBJ2-7	CASSQELRGSSYEQYF	TGTGCCAGCAGCCAAGAGCTGCGGGGCAGCTCCTACGAGCAGTACTTC
-	-	TRBV2	TRBJ1-5	CASRKGRVANQPQHF	TGTGCCAGCAGAAAGGGCAGGGTCGCCAATCAGCCCCAGCATTTT
-	few	TRBV29-1	TRBJ1-2	CSVEGGGGNYGYTF	TGCAGCGTTGAAGGGGGGGGAGGTAACTATGGCTACACCTTC
TRBD1	-	TRBV20-1	TRBJ1-2	CSARSNRGRHYGYTF	TGCAGTGCTAGATCGAACAGGGGGCGCCACTATGGCTACACCTTC
-	few	TRBV14	TRBJ2-7	CASSPGPYSRSYEQYF	TGTGCCAGCAGCCCCGGTCCGTACAGCCGCTCCTACGAGCAGTACTTC